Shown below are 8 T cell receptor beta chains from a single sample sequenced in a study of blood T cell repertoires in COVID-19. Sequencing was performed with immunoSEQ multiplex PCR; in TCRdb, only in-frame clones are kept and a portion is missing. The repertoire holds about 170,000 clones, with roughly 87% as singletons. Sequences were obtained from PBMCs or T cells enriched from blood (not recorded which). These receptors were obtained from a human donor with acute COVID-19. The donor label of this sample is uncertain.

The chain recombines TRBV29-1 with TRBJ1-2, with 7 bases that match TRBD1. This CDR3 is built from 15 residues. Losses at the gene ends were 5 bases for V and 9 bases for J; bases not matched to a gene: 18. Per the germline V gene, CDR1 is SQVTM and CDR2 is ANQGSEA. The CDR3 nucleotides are TGCAGCGTTCTGCCGGACAGGCGAATCGGGGGCAGCTACACCTTC. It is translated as CSVLPDRRIGGSYTF.

The CDR3 DNA follows: TGTGCCAGTAGTATAGGGGGCAGCCAGGTCTACACCTTC. Translation gives CASSIGGSQVYTF. This chain uses TRBV19 with TRBJ1-2, with D tentatively TRBD1 (5 bases). Germline CDR1 reads LNHDA; CDR2 reads SQIVND (reference sequence). Deletions cut 1 base from V and 10 bases from J, with 13 bases between. The CDR3 contains 13 residues.

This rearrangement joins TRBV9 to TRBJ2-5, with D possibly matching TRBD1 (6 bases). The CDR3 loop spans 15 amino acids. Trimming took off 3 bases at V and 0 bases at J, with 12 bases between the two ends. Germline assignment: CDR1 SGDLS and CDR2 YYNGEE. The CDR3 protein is CASSALGADQETQYF. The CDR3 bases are TGTGCCAGCAGCGCCCTGGGGGCGGACCAAGAGACCCAGTACTTC.

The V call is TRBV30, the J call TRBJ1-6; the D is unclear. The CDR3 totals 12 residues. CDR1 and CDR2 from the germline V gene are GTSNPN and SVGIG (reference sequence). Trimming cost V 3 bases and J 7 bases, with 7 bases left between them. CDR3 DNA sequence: TGTGCCTGGAGACTGATGAATTCACCCCTCCACTTT. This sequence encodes CAWRLMNSPLHF. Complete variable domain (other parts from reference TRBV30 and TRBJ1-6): SQTIHQWPATLVQPVGSPLSLECTVEGTSNPNLYWYRQAAGRGLQLLFYSVGIGQISSEVPQNLSASRPQDRQFILSSKKLLLSDSGFYLCAWRLMNSPLHFGNGTRLTVT.

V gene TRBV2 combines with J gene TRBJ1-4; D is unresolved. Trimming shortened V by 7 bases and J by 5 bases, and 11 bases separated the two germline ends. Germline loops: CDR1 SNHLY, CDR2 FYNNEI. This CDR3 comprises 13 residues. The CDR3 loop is CASKAQLNEKLFF. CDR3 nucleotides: TGTGCCAGCAAGGCACAGCTCAATGAAAAACTGTTTTTT.

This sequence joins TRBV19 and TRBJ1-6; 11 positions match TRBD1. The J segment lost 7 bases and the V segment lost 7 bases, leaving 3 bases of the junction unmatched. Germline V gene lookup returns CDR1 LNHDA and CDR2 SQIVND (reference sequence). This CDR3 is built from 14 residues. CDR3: CASTGTGGNSPLHF. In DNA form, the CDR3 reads TGTGCCAGTACCGGGACAGGGGGAAATTCACCCCTCCACTTT.

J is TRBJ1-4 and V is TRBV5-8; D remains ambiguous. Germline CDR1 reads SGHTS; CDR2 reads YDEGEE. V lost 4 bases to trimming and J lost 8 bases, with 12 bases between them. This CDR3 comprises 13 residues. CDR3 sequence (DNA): TGTGCCAGCAGCGCGGACTTTGGGGAAAAACTGTTTTTT. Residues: CASSADFGEKLFF.

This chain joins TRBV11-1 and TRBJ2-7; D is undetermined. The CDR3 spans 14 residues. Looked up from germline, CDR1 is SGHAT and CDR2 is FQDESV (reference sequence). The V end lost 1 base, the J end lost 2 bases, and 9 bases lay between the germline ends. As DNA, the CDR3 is TGTGCCAGCAGCTTAGACACCGCAGCCTACGAGCAGTACTTC. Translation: CASSLDTAAYEQYF.